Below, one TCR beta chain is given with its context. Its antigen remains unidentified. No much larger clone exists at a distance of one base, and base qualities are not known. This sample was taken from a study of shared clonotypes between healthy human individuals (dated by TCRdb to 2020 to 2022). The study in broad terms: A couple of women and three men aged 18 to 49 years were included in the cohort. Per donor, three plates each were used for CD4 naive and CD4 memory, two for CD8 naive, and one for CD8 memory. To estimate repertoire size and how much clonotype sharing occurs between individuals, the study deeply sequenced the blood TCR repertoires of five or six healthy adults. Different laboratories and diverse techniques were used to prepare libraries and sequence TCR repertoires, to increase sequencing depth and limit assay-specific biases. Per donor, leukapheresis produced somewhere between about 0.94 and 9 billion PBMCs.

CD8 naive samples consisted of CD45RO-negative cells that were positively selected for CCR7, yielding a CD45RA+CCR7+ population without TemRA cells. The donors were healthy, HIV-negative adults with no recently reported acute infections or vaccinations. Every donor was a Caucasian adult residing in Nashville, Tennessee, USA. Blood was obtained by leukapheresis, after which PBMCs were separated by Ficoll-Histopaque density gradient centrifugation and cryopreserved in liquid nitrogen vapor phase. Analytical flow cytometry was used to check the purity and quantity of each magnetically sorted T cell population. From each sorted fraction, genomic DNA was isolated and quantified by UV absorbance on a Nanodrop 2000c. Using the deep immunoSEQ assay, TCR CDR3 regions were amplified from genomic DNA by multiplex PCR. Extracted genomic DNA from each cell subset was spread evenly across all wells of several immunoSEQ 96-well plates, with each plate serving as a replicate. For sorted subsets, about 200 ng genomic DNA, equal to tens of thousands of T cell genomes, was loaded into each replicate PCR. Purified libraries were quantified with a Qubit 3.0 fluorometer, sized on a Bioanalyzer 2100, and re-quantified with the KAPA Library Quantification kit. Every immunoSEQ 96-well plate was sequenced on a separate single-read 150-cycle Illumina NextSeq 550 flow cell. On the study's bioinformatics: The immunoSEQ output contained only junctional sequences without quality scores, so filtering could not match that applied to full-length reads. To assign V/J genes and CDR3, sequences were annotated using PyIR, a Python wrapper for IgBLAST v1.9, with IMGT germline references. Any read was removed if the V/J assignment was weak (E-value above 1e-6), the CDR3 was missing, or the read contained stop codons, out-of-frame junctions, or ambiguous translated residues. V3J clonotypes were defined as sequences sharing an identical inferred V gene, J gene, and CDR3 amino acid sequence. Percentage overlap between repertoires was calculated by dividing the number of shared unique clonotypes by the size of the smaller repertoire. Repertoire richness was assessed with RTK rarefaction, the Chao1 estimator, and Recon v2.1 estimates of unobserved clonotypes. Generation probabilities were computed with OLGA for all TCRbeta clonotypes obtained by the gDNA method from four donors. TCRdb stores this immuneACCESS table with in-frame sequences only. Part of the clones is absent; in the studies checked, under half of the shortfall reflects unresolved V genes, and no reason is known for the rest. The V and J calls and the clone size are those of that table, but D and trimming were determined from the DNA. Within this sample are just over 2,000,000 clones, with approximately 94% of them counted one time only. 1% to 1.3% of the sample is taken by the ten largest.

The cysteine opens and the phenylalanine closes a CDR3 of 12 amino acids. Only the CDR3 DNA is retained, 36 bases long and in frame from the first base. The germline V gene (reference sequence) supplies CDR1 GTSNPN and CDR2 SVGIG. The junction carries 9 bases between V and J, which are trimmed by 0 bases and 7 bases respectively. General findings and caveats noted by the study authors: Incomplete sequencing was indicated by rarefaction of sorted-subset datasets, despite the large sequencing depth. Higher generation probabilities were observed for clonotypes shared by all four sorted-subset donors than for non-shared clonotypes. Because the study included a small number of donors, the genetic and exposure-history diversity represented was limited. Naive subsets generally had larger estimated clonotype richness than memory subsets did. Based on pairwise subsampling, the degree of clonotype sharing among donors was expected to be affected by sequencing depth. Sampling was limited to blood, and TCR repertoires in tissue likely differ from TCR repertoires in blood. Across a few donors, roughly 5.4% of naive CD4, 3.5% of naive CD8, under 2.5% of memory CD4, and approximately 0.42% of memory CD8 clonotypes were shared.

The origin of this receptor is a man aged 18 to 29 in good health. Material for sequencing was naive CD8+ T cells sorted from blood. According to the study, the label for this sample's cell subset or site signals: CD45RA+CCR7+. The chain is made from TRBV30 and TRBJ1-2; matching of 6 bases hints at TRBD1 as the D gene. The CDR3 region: CAWSVAGAGYTF. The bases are TGTGCCTGGAGTGTAGCGGGGGCTGGCTACACCTTC.